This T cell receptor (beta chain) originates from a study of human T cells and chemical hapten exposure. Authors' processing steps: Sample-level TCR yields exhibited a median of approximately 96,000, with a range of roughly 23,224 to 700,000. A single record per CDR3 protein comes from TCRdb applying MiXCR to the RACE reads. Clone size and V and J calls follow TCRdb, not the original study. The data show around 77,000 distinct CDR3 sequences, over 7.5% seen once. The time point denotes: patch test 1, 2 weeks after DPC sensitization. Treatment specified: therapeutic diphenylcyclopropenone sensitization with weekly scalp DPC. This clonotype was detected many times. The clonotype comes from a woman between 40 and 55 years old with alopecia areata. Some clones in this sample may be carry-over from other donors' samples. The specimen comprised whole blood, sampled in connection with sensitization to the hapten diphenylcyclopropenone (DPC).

The CDR3: CASSKEGQGARSYEQYF. The CDR3 DNA reads as TGTGCCAGTAGTAAAGAGGGACAGGGGGCACGCTCCTACGAGCAGTACTTC. The chain has TRBV19 and TRBJ2-7; 12 bases fit TRBD1. J gave up 0 bases and V 4 bases, and 7 bases lay outside the gene matches. This CDR3 has 17 residues. Germline assignment: CDR1 LNHDA and CDR2 SQIVND (reference sequence).